The 10 T cell receptor beta chains in this list originate from one sample, sequenced in a study of OX40 agonist ivuxolimab in advanced cancers. Some clones are missing from TCRdb's copy, which holds only in-frame ones; the method was immunoSEQ multiplex PCR. The table shows 30,000 to 45,000 clones, with approximately 86% occurring only once. The specimen was CD4+ or CD8+ T cells sorted from blood, collected in a trial of the OX40 agonist ivuxolimab. The receptors shown here come from an adult with an advanced solid tumor such as melanoma, head and neck, liver or kidney cancer.

V is TRBV4-1 and J is TRBJ2-5; maybe TRBD2 (5 bases). The germline V and J ends were trimmed by 1 base and 2 bases, with 11 bases remaining between them. The CDR3 is made up of 15 amino acids. Germline loops: CDR1 MGHRA, CDR2 YSYEKL. This chain's CDR3 is CASSQVGTGQETQYF. CDR3 nucleotide sequence: TGCGCCAGCAGCCAAGTCGGAACGGGGCAAGAGACCCAGTACTTC.

This clone was seen a few times. The chain couples TRBV29-1 to TRBJ1-1; D ambiguous. V lost 7 bases, J lost 2 bases, and 11 bases lay in between. This CDR3 has 12 amino acids. Germline lookup yields CDR1 SQVTM and CDR2 ANQGSEA. CDR3 region: CSGTDVNTEAFF. CDR3 coding DNA: TGCAGCGGTACGGACGTCAACACTGAAGCTTTCTTT.

The DNA for the CDR3 is TGTGCCAGCAGCCGGAGGGGTAATTCACCCCTCCACTTT. It codes for CASSRRGNSPLHF. The chain combines TRBV5-8 with TRBJ1-6; TRBD1 might be the D (5 bases). Germline V CDR1 and CDR2: SGHTS, YDEGEE. This CDR3 has 13 amino acids. With 4 bases removed from V and 6 bases from J, the gap between germline ends came to 8 bases.

J is TRBJ1-6 and V is TRBV7-2; D might be TRBD1 (5 bases). Germline loops: CDR1 SGHTA, CDR2 FQGNSA. The CDR3 has 15 residues. Trimming removed 1 base at V and 9 bases at J, with 13 bases between. The CDR3 loop is CASSLGIQVSSPLHF. CDR3 sequence (DNA): TGTGCCAGCAGCTTAGGGATACAGGTCAGTTCACCCCTCCACTTT.

The V gene is TRBV5-4, the J gene TRBJ2-4, with a weak D call TRBD2 (5 bases). The CDR3 contains 14 residues. Germline loops: CDR1 SGHNT, CDR2 YYREEE (reference sequence). V gave up 4 bases and J gave up 3 bases, with 11 bases separating them. CDR3 nucleotides: TGTGCCAGCAGCGGGGAGCCGGACAAAAACATTCAGTACTTC. Translating gives CASSGEPDKNIQYF.

The chain couples TRBV5-6 to TRBJ2-6; D remains unclear. The germline V and J ends were trimmed by 1 base and 0 bases, with 5 bases remaining between them. The CDR3 covers 15 residues. The germline gives CDR1 SGHDT, CDR2 YYEEEE. Here the CDR3 reads CASSLSGSGANVLTF. The CDR3 DNA reads as TGTGCCAGCAGCTTGAGTGGCTCTGGGGCCAACGTCCTGACTTTC.

The chain combines TRBV30 with TRBJ1-2; tentatively, D is TRBD1 (5 bases). Per germline, CDR1 GTSNPN and CDR2 SVGIG (reference sequence). The length of the CDR3 is 14 residues. Trimming took 3 bases from V and 4 from J, leaving 15 bases between them. The CDR3 protein is CAWSRLDTGYGYTF. The CDR3 bases are TGTGCCTGGAGCCGTCTGGACACCGGCTATGGCTACACCTTC.

The chain joins TRBV5-1 to TRBJ2-5; unclear D gene. Germline CDR1 is SGHRS and CDR2 is YFSETQ. V was clipped by 4 bases and J by 0 bases, with 10 bases between them. This CDR3 contains 14 residues. CDR3 sequence reads: CASSPGYDQETQYF. CDR3 nucleotide sequence: TGCGCCAGCAGCCCCGGGTATGACCAAGAGACCCAGTACTTC. The full variable domain, in which reference TRBV5-1 and TRBJ2-5 provide the parts outside the CDR3, is KAGVTQTPRYLIKTRGQQVTLSCSPISGHRSVSWYQQTPGQGLQFLFEYFSETQRNKGNFPGRFSGRQFSNSRSEMNVSTLELGDSALYLCASSPGYDQETQYFGPGTRLLVL.

The chain joins TRBV5-1 to TRBJ1-2; 10 bases are a match to TRBD1. The germline V gene encodes CDR1 SGHRS and CDR2 YFSETQ. The CDR3 runs 14 residues. V dropped 4 bases and J dropped 8; count of bases not matched to a gene: 8. The CDR3 reads CASSGGTGAQGYTF. In nucleotides, the CDR3 is TGCGCCAGCAGCGGAGGGACAGGGGCGCAGGGCTACACCTTC.

The chain carries TRBV5-1 and TRBJ2-7; TRBD1 aligns across 8 bases. Germline loops: CDR1 SGHRS, CDR2 YFSETQ. The CDR3 extends over 17 amino acids. V was pared by 0 bases and J by 4 bases, with 12 bases of the junction left unmatched. The CDR3 sequence: CASSLVTAGGAGYEQYF. The CDR3 nucleotides are TGCGCCAGCAGCTTGGTAACCGCAGGGGGCGCCGGGTACGAGCAGTACTTC.